One and the same sample provided the 23 T cell receptor beta chains below, sequenced in a study of shared clonotypes between healthy human individuals (dated by TCRdb to about 2020). Library method: the immunoSEQ multiplex PCR assay. In its TCRdb copy, this immuneACCESS table keeps in-frame sequences only and misses some clones. Where compared with another copy, unresolved V genes explain less than half of these, and the others have no known cause. The sample table holds 2 million to 2.5 million clones, of which around 95% were seen once. 0.1% to 0.15% of the sample lies in the top ten. Sequences were obtained from naive CD4+ T cells sorted from blood. The sample's cell subset or site, from its label and the paper: CD45RA+ positively selected. The origin of the receptors is a man aged 18 to 30 in good health.

The DNA for the CDR3 is TGTGCCAGCAGTTCTTCCCCAGATAGCTCCTACAATGAGCAGTTCTTC. Residues: CASSSSPDSSYNEQFF. This chain uses TRBV11-2 with TRBJ2-1; D unclear. CDR1 is SGHAT, CDR2 FQNNGV, per germline. This CDR3 region has 16 residues. The V end lost 6 bases, the J end lost 0 bases, and 15 bases lay between the germline ends. Filled out from reference TRBV11-2 and TRBJ2-1, the complete variable domain reads EAGVAQSPRYKIIEKRQSVAFWCNPISGHATLYWYQQILGQGPKLLIQFQNNGVVDDSQLPKDRFSAERLKGVDSTLKIQPAKLEDSAVYLCASSSSPDSSYNEQFFGPGTRLTVL.

The gene calls are TRBV5-4 and TRBJ2-2; 13 bases line up with TRBD2. Germline trimming cut 4 bases from V and 4 bases from J; bases unmatched to any gene: 4. This CDR3 has 16 amino acids. From germline, CDR1 is SGHNT and CDR2 YYREEE (reference sequence). The CDR3 reads CASSRRTSGGTGELFF. CDR3 in DNA: TGTGCCAGCAGCCGTCGGACTAGCGGGGGCACCGGGGAGCTGTTTTTT.

V usage is TRBV29-1 and J usage is TRBJ1-2, with TRBD1 as a possible D gene (6 bases). CDR3 length: 14 residues. Germline-derived CDR1 and CDR2 are SQVTM and ANQGSEA. Trimming took off 3 bases at V and 4 bases at J, with 15 bases between the two ends. Here the CDR3 DNA reads TGCAGCGTTGATGCGGGGGGCGCCGGCTATGGCTACACCTTC. This encodes CSVDAGGAGYGYTF.

This rearrangement joins TRBV28 to TRBJ2-5, with TRBD1 matching over 7 bases. CDR3 length equals 13 residues. The V segment lost 10 bases and the J segment 2 bases; nucleotides outside the gene matches: 7. Looked up from germline, CDR1 is MDHEN and CDR2 is SYDVKM. This chain's CDR3 is CAIGQVYQETQYF. The CDR3 coding sequence is TGTGCCATCGGACAGGTTTATCAAGAGACCCAGTACTTC.

CDR3 bases: TGCAGCGTTGACTTGGTAGATACGCAGTATTTT. Residues: CSVDLVDTQYF. The V gene is TRBV29-1, the J gene TRBJ2-3; no firm D call. Trimming took 3 bases from V and 5 from J, leaving 6 bases between them. The CDR3 runs 11 residues. Germline loops: CDR1 SQVTM, CDR2 ANQGSEA.

The chain links TRBV5-1 to TRBJ1-3; D not certain. V was trimmed by 1 base and J by 1 base, leaving 6 bases between them. Per the germline V gene, CDR1 is SGHRS and CDR2 is YFSETQ. The CDR3 consists of 14 residues. The CDR3 spells CASSLLGSGNTIYF. The CDR3 DNA sequence: TGCGCCAGCAGCTTGTTAGGGTCTGGAAACACCATATATTTT.

As to this clone: Other nucleotide sequences from this sample produce the same CDR3. The chain is built from TRBV15 and TRBJ2-7; D gene uncertain. Germline CDR1 reads LNHNV; CDR2 reads YYDKDF (reference sequence). The CDR3 runs to 13 residues. Trimming left V 0 bases short and J 4 bases short, with 7 bases between. The CDR3 reads CATSREGGYEQYF. The CDR3 DNA follows: TGTGCCACCAGCAGAGAAGGCGGATACGAGCAGTACTTC.

The chain uses TRBV29-1 and TRBJ2-5; TRBD2 agrees at 10 bases. Trimming at V came to 7 bases and at J to 1 base, leaving 3 bases not matched to a gene. Germline V gives CDR1 SQVTM, CDR2 ANQGSEA. CDR3 length: 13 residues. The CDR3 loop is CSGSGGFQETQYF. CDR3 bases: TGCAGCGGTAGCGGGGGGTTCCAAGAGACCCAGTACTTC. The variable domain in full, completed from reference TRBV29-1 and TRBJ2-5, reads SAVISQKPSRDICQRGTSLTIQCQVDSQVTMMFWYRQQPGQSLTLIATANQGSEATYESGFVIDKFPISRPNLTFSTLTVSNMSPEDSSIYLCSGSGGFQETQYFGPGTRLLVL.

CDR3 sequence: CASSSESGARTYEQYF. CDR3 coding DNA: TGCGCCAGCAGCTCGGAGTCGGGGGCGAGAACCTACGAGCAGTACTTC. The J gene is TRBJ2-7, the V gene TRBV5-1, with D perhaps being TRBD1 or TRBD2 (6 bases each). CDR1 is SGHRS and CDR2 is YFSETQ in the germline V gene. Trimming pared 3 bases from V and 2 bases from J, leaving 18 bases between. CDR3 size: 16 residues.

The chain uses TRBV30 and TRBJ1-1; D gene unclear. CDR1 GTSNPN and CDR2 SVGIG come from the germline V gene (reference sequence). This CDR3 has 13 amino acids. Trimming removed 1 base at V and 6 bases at J, with 12 bases between. CDR3: CAWSARIQAEAFF. CDR3 sequence (DNA): TGTGCCTGGAGTGCCAGAATCCAGGCTGAAGCTTTCTTT.

V gene TRBV10-3 combines with J gene TRBJ1-4, with D perhaps matching TRBD1 (6 bases). This CDR3 has 14 amino acids. The V end was cut by 5 bases, the J end by 7 bases, with 14 bases between. Germline V lookup: CDR1 ENHRY, CDR2 SYGVKD. The CDR3: CAISQGGQGEKLFF. As DNA, the CDR3 is TGTGCCATCAGTCAAGGGGGTCAGGGTGAAAAACTGTTTTTT.

As to this clone: The sample contains more than one DNA sequence encoding this CDR3. This rearrangement joins TRBV5-1 to TRBJ2-4; no definite D call. The CDR3 sequence is 15 residues long. V was cut by 1 base and J by 0 bases, with 8 bases left in between. Germline V gene data show CDR1 as SGHRS and CDR2 as YFSETQ. CDR3 bases: TGCGCCAGCAGCTTGTTGGGGTTAGCCAAAAACATTCAGTACTTC. It translates to CASSLLGLAKNIQYF.

The V call is TRBV4-1, the J call TRBJ2-2; TRBD1 aligns across 7 bases. With V trimmed by 0 bases and J by 4 bases, 5 bases remained unmatched. The CDR3 is 16 amino acids. The germline gives CDR1 MGHRA, CDR2 YSYEKL. CDR3 sequence: CASSQDPGQPTGELFF. The DNA for the CDR3 is TGCGCCAGCAGCCAAGATCCGGGACAGCCCACCGGGGAGCTGTTTTTT.

The V call is TRBV27, the J call TRBJ1-1; maybe TRBD1 (5 bases). This CDR3 region has 14 residues. Germline V gene lookup returns CDR1 MNHEY and CDR2 SMNVEV (reference sequence). The V end lost 6 bases, the J end lost 1 base, and 12 bases lay between the germline ends. CDR3 region: CASRMGQGNTEAFF. The CDR3 DNA reads TGTGCCAGCAGAATGGGGCAGGGGAACACTGAAGCTTTCTTT.

The chain links TRBV13 to TRBJ1-2; a weak D match, TRBD1 (5 bases). V shed 3 bases and J shed 0 bases, with 14 bases lying between them. Germline-derived CDR1 and CDR2 are PRHDT and FYEKMQ (reference sequence). This CDR3 has 16 amino acids. CDR3 sequence (DNA): TGTGCCAGCAGCTTCGATAGACAGACCTCTAACTATGGCTACACCTTC. This encodes CASSFDRQTSNYGYTF.

The rearrangement uses TRBV28 and TRBJ1-4; no clear D gene. Germline CDR1 is MDHEN and CDR2 is SYDVKM. Between the trimmed V and J ends, which lost 2 bases and 0 bases, there was a span of 7 bases. The CDR3 runs 15 residues. CDR3 nucleotide sequence: TGTGCCAGCAGTTTACCTGGCGCAACTAATGAAAAACTGTTTTTT. Its translation is CASSLPGATNEKLFF.

The chain has TRBV5-1 and TRBJ2-3; 8 nucleotides match TRBD2. CDR1 is SGHRS and CDR2 is YFSETQ in the germline V gene. V was pared by 4 bases and J by 6 bases, with 7 bases of the junction left unmatched. The CDR3 sequence is 14 residues long. The CDR3 DNA reads TGCGCCAGCAGCACAAGCGGGGGAGTCGATACGCAGTATTTT. Translated, it gives CASSTSGGVDTQYF.

Written as DNA, the CDR3 is TGTGCCAGCAGCGGCGGACGGAATACAGATACGCAGTATTTT. This encodes CASSGGRNTDTQYF. The chain couples TRBV9 to TRBJ2-3; D remains ambiguous. The CDR3 runs 14 residues. The germline V gene encodes CDR1 SGDLS and CDR2 YYNGEE. The V end was cut by 3 bases, the J end by 3 bases, with 11 bases between.

Comment on this clone: Other nucleotide sequences from this sample produce the same CDR3. The CDR3 nucleotides are TGCGCCAGCAGCCGGGGTCCGGAGGGCAATCAGCCCCAGCATTTT. This codes for CASSRGPEGNQPQHF. The genes are TRBV5-1 and TRBJ1-5; D remains ambiguous. In germline, CDR1 is SGHRS, CDR2 YFSETQ. CDR3 length: 15 residues. V was shortened by 4 bases and J by 2 bases, with 13 bases between the two germline ends.

V gene TRBV30 combines with J gene TRBJ1-1, with D perhaps TRBD1 (5 bases). Germline CDR1 is GTSNPN and CDR2 is SVGIG (reference sequence). The CDR3 extends over 17 amino acids. The V gene lost 4 bases and the J gene lost 2 bases, with 23 bases spanning the gap. The DNA of the CDR3 is TGTGCCTGGAAAGGTCGACAGCAAAGAAAAGGAAACACTGAAGCTTTCTTT. Translating gives CAWKGRQQRKGNTEAFF.

This chain uses TRBV7-9 with TRBJ2-7, with 8 nucleotides matching TRBD1. There are 14 residues in the CDR3. The V gene's germline CDR1 is SEHNR and CDR2 FQNEAQ (reference sequence). Trimming took 1 base from V and 5 from J; bases not matched to a gene: 4. The CDR3 region has the DNA TGTGCCAGCAGCTTAGGGGACAGGCTCCACGAGCAGTACTTC. It specifies CASSLGDRLHEQYF.

The CDR3 is CASSRSLGPPNTGELFF. CDR3 bases: TGCGCCAGCAGTCGTTCGCTAGGGCCCCCGAACACCGGGGAGCTGTTTTTT. The rearrangement joins TRBV23-1 to TRBJ2-2; D remains unclear. TRBV23-1 is filed as an ORF, its function uncertain. The CDR3 covers 17 residues. V lost 4 bases and J 0 bases, leaving 15 bases between the germline ends.

V is TRBV25-1 and J is TRBJ2-7; perhaps D is TRBD1 or TRBD2 (6 bases each). The CDR3 is made up of 13 amino acids. Trimming stripped 7 bases from V and 0 bases from J, with 10 bases between. Germline V gene data show CDR1 as MGHDK and CDR2 as SYGVNS. In nucleotides, the CDR3 is TGTGCCAGCATTGGAGGGGGCTCCTACGAGCAGTACTTC. Protein: CASIGGGSYEQYF.